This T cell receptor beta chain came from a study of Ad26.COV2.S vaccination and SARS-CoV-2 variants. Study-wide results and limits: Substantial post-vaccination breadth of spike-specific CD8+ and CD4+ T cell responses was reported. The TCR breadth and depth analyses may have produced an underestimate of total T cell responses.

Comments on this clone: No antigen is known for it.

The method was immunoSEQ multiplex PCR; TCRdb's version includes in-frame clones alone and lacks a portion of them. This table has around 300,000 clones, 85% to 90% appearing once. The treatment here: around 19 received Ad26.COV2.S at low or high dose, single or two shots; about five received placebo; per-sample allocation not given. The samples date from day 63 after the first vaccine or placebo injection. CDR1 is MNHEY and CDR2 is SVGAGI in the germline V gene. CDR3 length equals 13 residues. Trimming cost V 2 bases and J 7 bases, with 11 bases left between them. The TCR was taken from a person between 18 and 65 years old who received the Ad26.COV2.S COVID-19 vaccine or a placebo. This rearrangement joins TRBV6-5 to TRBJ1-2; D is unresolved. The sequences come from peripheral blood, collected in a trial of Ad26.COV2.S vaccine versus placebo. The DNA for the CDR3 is TGTGCCAGCAGTTACCGTTCGGGGTCTGGCTACACCTTC. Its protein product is CASSYRSGSGYTF.